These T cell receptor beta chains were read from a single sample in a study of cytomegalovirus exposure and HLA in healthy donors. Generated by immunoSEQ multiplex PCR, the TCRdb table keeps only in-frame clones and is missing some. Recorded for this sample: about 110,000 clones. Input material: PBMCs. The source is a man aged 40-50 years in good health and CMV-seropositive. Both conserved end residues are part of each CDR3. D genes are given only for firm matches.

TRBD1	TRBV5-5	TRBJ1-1	CASSSQGGYTEAFF	TGTGCCAGCAGCTCACAGGGGGGGTACACTGAAGCTTTCTTT
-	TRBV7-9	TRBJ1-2	CASNPLQGGNYGYTF	TGTGCCAGCAACCCCCTTCAGGGAGGAAACTATGGCTACACCTTC
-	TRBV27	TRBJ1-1	CASSLRSRPMNTEAFF	TGTGCCAGCAGTTTAAGGAGTCGGCCGATGAACACTGAAGCTTTCTTT
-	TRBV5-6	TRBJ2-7	CASSLYPAGPTYEQYF	TGTGCCAGCAGCTTGTATCCGGCAGGGCCCACCTACGAGCAGTACTTC
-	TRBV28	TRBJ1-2	CASSLNRINYGYTF	TGTGCCAGCAGTTTAAACAGAATTAACTATGGCTACACCTTC
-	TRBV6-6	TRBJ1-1	CASSSHGQPNTEAFF	TGTGCCAGCAGTTCGCATGGACAGCCGAACACTGAAGCTTTCTTT
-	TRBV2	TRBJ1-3	CACGRGLGNTIYF	TGTGCCTGCGGGCGGGGGCTAGGAAACACCATATATTTT
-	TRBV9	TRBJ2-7	CASSAGFGYYEQYF	TGTGCCAGCAGCGCAGGGTTCGGGTACTACGAGCAGTACTTC
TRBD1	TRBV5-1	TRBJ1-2	CASSVDRGRERDGYTF	TGCGCCAGCAGCGTGGACAGGGGGCGCGAAAGGGATGGCTACACCTTC
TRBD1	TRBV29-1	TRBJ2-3	CSVEETGFGTQYF	TGCAGCGTTGAAGAGACAGGGTTCGGTACGCAGTATTTT
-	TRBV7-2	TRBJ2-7	CASSLSVGSSYEQYF	TGTGCCAGCAGCCTCTCTGTCGGGAGCTCCTACGAGCAGTACTTC
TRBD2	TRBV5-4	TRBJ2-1	CASSLGGSGLSNEQFF	TGTGCCAGCAGCTTGGGCGGTAGCGGGCTGAGTAATGAGCAGTTCTTC
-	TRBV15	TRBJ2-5	CATSSSTRRAGETQYF	TGTGCCACCAGCAGTTCTACCCGGAGGGCCGGGGAGACCCAGTACTTC
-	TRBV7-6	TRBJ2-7	CASSSGDTYEQYF	TGTGCCAGCAGCTCCGGGGACACCTACGAGCAGTACTTC
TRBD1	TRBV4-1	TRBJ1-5	CASSQEQGAHNQPQHF	TGCGCCAGCAGCCAAGAACAGGGGGCCCACAATCAGCCCCAGCATTTT
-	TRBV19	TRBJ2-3	CASSQGIVGTDTQYF	TGTGCCAGTTCGCAGGGGATTGTGGGCACAGATACGCAGTATTTT
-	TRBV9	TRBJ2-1	CASSVGGAAYNEQFF	TGTGCCAGCAGCGTAGGCGGGGCCGCCTACAATGAGCAGTTCTTC
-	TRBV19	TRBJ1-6	CASSIETGRALHF	TGTGCCAGTAGTATCGAGACCGGGCGGGCCCTCCACTTT
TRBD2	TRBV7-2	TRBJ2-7	CASSDWGAKGLVNEQYF	TGTGCCAGCAGCGACTGGGGGGCCAAGGGACTAGTCAACGAGCAGTACTTC
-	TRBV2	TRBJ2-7	CASRNSGLTYEQYF	TGTGCCAGCAGAAATTCGGGACTCACCTACGAGCAGTACTTC
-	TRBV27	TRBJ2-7	CASSQTLLVSYEQYF	TGTGCCAGCAGTCAAACCCTACTAGTCTCCTACGAGCAGTACTTC
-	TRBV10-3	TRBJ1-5	CAIIEESSNQPQHF	TGTGCCATCATTGAGGAGAGCAGCAATCAGCCCCAGCATTTT
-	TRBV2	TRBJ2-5	CASIRANQETQYF	TGTGCCAGCATCAGGGCAAACCAAGAGACCCAGTACTTC
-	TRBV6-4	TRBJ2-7	CATGEVKSSYEQYF	TGTGCCACCGGGGAGGTAAAGTCCTCCTACGAGCAGTACTTC
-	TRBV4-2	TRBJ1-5	CASSQQLAWPNQPQHF	TGTGCCAGCAGCCAACAGTTGGCCTGGCCCAATCAGCCCCAGCATTTT
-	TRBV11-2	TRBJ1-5	CASSFGNSNQPQHF	TGTGCCAGCAGCTTCGGGAATAGCAATCAGCCCCAGCATTTT
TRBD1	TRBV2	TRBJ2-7	CASRLGTGGAYEQYF	TGTGCCAGCAGACTCGGGACAGGGGGGGCCTACGAGCAGTACTTC
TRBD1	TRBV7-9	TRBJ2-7	CASSPRTGLGDEQYF	TGTGCCAGCAGCCCTAGGACAGGGTTAGGAGACGAGCAGTACTTC
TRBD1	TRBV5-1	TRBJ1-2	CASSIGTAQEGYTF	TGCGCCAGCAGCATCGGGACAGCCCAGGAGGGCTACACCTTC
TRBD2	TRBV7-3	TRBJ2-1	CASSLVAGVPYNEQFF	TGTGCCAGCAGCTTAGTCGCGGGAGTGCCCTACAATGAGCAGTTCTTC
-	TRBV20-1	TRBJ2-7	CSARAGEQYF	TGCAGTGCTAGAGCAGGGGAGCAGTACTTC
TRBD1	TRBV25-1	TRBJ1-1	CASSDRTGRGAEAFF	TGTGCCAGCAGTGACCGGACAGGGAGAGGAGCTGAAGCTTTCTTT
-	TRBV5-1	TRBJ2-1	CASSLVPGPSYNEQFF	TGCGCCAGCAGCTTGGTCCCAGGCCCAAGCTACAATGAGCAGTTCTTC
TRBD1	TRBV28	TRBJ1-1	CASSLGDRMNTEAFF	TGTGCCAGCAGTTTGGGGGACAGAATGAACACTGAAGCTTTCTTT
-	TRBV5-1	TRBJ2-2	CASSYVTGELFF	TGCGCCAGCAGCTATGTAACCGGGGAGCTGTTTTTT
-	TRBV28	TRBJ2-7	CASSFRQIYEQYF	TGTGCCAGCAGTTTCCGACAAATCTACGAGCAGTACTTC
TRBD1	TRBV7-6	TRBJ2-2	CASSLSGQANTGELFF	TGTGCCAGCAGCTTATCGGGACAGGCGAACACCGGGGAGCTGTTTTTT
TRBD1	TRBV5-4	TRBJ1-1	CASSPDRGGNTEAFF	TGTGCCAGCAGCCCGGACAGGGGCGGGAACACTGAAGCTTTCTTT
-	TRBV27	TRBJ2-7	CASSLGAGQSYEQYF	TGTGCCAGCAGTTTAGGGGCAGGCCAATCCTACGAGCAGTACTTC
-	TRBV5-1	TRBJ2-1	CASSLDYSPYNEQFF	TGCGCCAGCAGCTTGGACTACTCCCCGTACAATGAGCAGTTCTTC
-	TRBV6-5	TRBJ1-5	CASSSRDTNQPQHF	TGTGCCAGCAGTTCCCGGGACACTAATCAGCCCCAGCATTTT
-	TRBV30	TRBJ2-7	CAWSAAPLGEQYF	TGTGCCTGGAGCGCCGCCCCCCTCGGCGAGCAGTACTTC
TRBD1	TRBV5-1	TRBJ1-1	CASSDSGGKYTEAFF	TGCGCCAGCAGCGACTCAGGGGGCAAGTACACTGAAGCTTTCTTT
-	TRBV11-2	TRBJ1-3	CASSPFYPYTGTLGNTIYF	TGTGCCAGCAGCCCCTTTTACCCCTACACGGGGACACTTGGAAACACCATATATTTT
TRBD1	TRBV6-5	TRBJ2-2	CASSYTSGTENGELFF	TGTGCCAGCAGTTACACCTCCGGGACAGAGAACGGGGAGCTGTTTTTT
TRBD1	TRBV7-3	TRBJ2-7	CASSQGQVMQYF	TGTGCCAGCAGCCAAGGACAGGTGATGCAGTACTTC
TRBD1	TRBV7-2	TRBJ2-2	CASRGDRGYTGELFF	TGTGCCAGCCGCGGTGACAGGGGTTACACCGGGGAGCTGTTTTTT
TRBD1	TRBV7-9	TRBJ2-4	CASSPTTGGSVKNIQYF	TGTGCCAGCAGCCCTACCACAGGGGGCTCAGTCAAAAACATTCAGTACTTC
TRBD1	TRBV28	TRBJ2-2	CASSHPGAGGFGELFF	TGTGCCAGCAGTCACCCTGGAGCAGGGGGTTTCGGGGAGCTGTTTTTT
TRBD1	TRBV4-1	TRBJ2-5	CASSQDQGGHRETQYF	TGCGCCAGCAGCCAAGATCAAGGGGGCCATAGGGAGACCCAGTACTTC
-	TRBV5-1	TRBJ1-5	CASSLNDWDQPQHF	TGCGCCAGCAGCTTGAATGACTGGGATCAGCCCCAGCATTTT
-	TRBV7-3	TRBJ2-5	CASSLTREETQYF	TGTGCCAGCAGCTTAACGCGGGAAGAGACCCAGTACTTC
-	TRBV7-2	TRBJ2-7	CASSPGVHRREYF	TGTGCCAGCAGCCCCGGGGTGCACCGGAGGGAGTACTTC
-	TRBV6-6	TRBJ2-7	CASSYLGLNSYEQYF	TGTGCCAGCAGTTACTTGGGACTGAACTCCTACGAGCAGTACTTC
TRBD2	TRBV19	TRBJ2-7	CASPPSGRVYEQYF	TGTGCCAGTCCTCCTAGCGGGAGGGTCTACGAGCAGTACTTC